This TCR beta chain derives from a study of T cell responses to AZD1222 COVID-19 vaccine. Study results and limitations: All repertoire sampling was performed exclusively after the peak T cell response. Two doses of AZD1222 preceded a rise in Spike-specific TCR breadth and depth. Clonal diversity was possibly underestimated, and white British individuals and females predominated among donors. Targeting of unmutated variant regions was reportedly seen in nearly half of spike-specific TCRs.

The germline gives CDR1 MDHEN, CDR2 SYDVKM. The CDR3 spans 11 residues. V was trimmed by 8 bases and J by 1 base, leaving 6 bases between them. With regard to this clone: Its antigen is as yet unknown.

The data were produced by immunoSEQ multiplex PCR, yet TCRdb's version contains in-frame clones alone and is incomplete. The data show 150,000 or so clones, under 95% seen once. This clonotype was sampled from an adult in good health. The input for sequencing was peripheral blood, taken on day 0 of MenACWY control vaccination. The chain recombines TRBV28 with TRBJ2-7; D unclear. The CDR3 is CASASSYEQYF. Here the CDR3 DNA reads TGTGCCAGCGCATCTTCCTACGAGCAGTACTTC.